The present T cell receptor beta chain was sequenced within a study of cytotoxic CD8 clonotypes in ibrutinib-treated CLL. Study conclusions and caveats: Public clonotypes were seen rarely and were contracted or stable on treatment.

Germline values: CDR1 MNHEY, CDR2 SVGAGI. The CDR3 is 15 residues long. Trimming took 0 bases from V and 9 from J, leaving 15 bases between them. Notes on this clone: What it binds is unknown.

Repertoires were generated with immunoSEQ multiplex PCR, while TCRdb's copy carries only in-frame clones and drops some. The table records about 150,000 clones, about four fifths of them present only once. The source of around 1.9 micrograms of genomic DNA for TCR beta libraries was cryopreserved PBMCs. This material consisted of PBMCs, taken after 12 months of ibrutinib treatment. V gene TRBV6-5 combines with J gene TRBJ1-3; D ambiguous. The TCR originated in a human donor with chronic lymphocytic leukemia. DNA for the CDR3: TGTGCCAGCAGTTACTCGACCGCCCGGCGGAGCACCATATATTTT. Its translation: CASSYSTARRSTIYF.